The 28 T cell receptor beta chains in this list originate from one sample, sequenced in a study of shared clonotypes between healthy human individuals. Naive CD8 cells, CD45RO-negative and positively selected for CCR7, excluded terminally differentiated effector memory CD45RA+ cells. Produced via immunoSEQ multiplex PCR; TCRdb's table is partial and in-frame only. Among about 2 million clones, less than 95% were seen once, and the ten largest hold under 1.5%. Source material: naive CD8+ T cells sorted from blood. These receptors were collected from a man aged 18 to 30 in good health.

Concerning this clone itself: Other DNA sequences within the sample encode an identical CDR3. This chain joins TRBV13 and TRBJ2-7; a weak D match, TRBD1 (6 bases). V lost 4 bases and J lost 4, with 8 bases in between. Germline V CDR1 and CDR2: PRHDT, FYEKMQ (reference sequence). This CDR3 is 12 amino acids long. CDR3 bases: TGTGCCAGCAGCTCCCAGGGGTACGAGCAGTACTTC. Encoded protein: CASSSQGYEQYF. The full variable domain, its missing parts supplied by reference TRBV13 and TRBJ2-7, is AAGVIQSPRHLIKEKRETATLKCYPIPRHDTVYWYQQGPGQDPQFLISFYEKMQSDKGSIPDRFSAQQFSDYHSELNMSSLELGDSALYFCASSSQGYEQYFGPGTRLTVT.

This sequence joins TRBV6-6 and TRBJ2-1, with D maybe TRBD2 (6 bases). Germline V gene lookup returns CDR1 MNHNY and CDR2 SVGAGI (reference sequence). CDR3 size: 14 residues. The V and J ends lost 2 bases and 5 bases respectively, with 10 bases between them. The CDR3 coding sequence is TGTGCCAGCAGTTACGTGGACTATAACAATGAGCAGTTCTTC. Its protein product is CASSYVDYNNEQFF.

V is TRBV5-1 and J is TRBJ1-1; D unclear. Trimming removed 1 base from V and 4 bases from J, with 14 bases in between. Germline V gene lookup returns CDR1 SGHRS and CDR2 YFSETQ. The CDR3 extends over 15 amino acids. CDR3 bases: TGCGCCAGCAGCTTGACAATCGGGGAAGGCACTGAAGCTTTCTTT. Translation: CASSLTIGEGTEAFF.

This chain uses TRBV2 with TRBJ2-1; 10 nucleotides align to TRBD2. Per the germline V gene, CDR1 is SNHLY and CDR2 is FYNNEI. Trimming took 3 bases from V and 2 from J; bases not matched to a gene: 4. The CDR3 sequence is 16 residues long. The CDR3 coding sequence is TGTGCCAGCAGTGATCCTAGCGGGAGTACCTACAATGAGCAGTTCTTC. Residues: CASSDPSGSTYNEQFF.

The CDR3, as DNA: TGTGCCAGCAGTTCGACGCGTATCGGACTTGCTCAAGAGACCCAGTACTTC. Amino acid sequence: CASSSTRIGLAQETQYF. The J gene is TRBJ2-5, the V gene TRBV11-2; D might be TRBD2 (5 bases). Trimming removed 6 bases from V and 2 bases from J, with 22 bases in between. Germline loops: CDR1 SGHAT, CDR2 FQNNGV. This CDR3 is 17 amino acids long.

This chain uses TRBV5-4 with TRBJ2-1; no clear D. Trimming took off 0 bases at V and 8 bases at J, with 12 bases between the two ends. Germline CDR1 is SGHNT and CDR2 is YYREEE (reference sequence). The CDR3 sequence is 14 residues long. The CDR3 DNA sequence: TGTGCCAGCAGCTTGGGGGTAGATCACGATGAGCAGTTCTTC. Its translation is CASSLGVDHDEQFF.

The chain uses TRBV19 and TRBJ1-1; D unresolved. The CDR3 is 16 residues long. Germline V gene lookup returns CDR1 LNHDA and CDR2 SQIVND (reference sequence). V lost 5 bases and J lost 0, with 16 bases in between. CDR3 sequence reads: CASSPLQEGVNTEAFF. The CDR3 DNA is TGTGCCAGTAGTCCCCTCCAGGAGGGAGTGAACACTGAAGCTTTCTTT.

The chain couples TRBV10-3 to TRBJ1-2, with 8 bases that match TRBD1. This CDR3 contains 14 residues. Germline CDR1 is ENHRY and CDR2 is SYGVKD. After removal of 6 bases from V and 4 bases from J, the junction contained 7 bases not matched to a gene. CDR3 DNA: TGTGCCATCAGATGGACAGGGACAATCTATGGCTACACCTTC. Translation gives CAIRWTGTIYGYTF.

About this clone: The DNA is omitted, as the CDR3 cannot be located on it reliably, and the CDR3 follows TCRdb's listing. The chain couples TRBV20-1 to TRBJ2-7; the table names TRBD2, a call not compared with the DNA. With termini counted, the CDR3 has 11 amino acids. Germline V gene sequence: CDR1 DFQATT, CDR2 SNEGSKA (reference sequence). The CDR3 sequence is CSGYSCYEQYF.

The CDR3 protein is CSVEILEEPGGRRGAYNEQFF. CDR3 nucleotide sequence: TGCAGCGTTGAGATACTAGAGGAACCCGGCGGGAGGAGGGGGGCATACAATGAGCAGTTCTTC. The V gene is TRBV29-1, the J gene TRBJ2-1, with 8 bases identical to TRBD2. V was pared by 3 bases and J by 4 bases, with 26 bases of the junction left unmatched. The germline V gene has CDR1 SQVTM and CDR2 ANQGSEA. The CDR3 extends over 21 amino acids.

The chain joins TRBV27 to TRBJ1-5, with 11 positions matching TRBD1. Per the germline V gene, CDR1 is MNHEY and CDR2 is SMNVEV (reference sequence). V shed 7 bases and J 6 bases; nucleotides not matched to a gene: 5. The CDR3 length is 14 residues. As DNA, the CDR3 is TGTGCCAGCACGGACAGGGGGCTCGGTCAGCCCCAGCATTTT. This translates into CASTDRGLGQPQHF.

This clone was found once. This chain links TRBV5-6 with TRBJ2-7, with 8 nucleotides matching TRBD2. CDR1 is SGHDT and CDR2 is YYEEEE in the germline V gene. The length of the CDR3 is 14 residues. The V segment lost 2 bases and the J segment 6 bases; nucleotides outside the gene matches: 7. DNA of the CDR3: TGTGCCAGCAGCTTAGTCCAGCGGGAGTTCGAGCAGTACTTC. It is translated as CASSLVQREFEQYF.

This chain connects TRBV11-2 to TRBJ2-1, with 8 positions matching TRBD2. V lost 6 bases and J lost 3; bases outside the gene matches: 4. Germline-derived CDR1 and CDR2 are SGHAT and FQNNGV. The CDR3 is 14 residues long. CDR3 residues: CASSGGGYYNEQFF. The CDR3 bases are TGTGCCAGCAGTGGCGGGGGGTACTACAATGAGCAGTTCTTC.

Written as DNA, the CDR3 is TGCGCCAGCAGCCAAGGTTCAGGGGGCTCCTACGAGCAGTACTTC. Residues: CASSQGSGGSYEQYF. The V and J genes are TRBV4-1 and TRBJ2-7; 7 nucleotides match TRBD1. The CDR3 runs 15 residues. J was trimmed by 0 bases and V by 1 base; bases with no gene match: 3. Germline CDR1 MGHRA, CDR2 YSYEKL.

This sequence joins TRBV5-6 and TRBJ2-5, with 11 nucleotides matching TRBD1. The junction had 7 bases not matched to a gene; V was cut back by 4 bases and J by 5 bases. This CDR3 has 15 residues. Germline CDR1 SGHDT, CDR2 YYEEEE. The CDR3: CASSPDRGLAETQYF. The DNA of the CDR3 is TGTGCCAGCAGCCCGGACAGGGGGCTAGCGGAGACCCAGTACTTC.

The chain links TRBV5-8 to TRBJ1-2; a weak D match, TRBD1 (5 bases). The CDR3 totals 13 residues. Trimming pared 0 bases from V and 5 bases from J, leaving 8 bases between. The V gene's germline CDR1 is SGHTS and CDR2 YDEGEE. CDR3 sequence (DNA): TGTGCCAGCAGCTTGGAGGGGCTGTATGGCTACACCTTC. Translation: CASSLEGLYGYTF. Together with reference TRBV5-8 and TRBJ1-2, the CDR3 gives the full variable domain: EAGVTQSPTHLIKTRGQQATLRCSPISGHTSVYWYQQALGLGLQFLLWYDEGEERNRGNFPPRFSGRQFPNYSSELNVNALELEDSALYLCASSLEGLYGYTFGSGTRLTVV.

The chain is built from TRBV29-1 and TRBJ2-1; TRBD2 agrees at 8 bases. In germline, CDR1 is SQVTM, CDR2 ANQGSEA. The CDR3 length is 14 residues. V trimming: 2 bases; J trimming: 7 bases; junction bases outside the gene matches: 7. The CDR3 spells CSVELAGILNEQFF. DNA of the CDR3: TGCAGCGTTGAACTAGCGGGTATATTGAATGAGCAGTTCTTC.

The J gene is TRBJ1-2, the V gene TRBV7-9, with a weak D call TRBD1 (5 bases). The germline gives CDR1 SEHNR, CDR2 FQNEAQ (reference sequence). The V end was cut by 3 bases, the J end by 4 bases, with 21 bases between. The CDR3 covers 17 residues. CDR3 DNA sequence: TGTGCCAGCAGCTTTCCAGCCTCGGCAGGGCCTTCCTATGGCTACACCTTC. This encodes CASSFPASAGPSYGYTF.

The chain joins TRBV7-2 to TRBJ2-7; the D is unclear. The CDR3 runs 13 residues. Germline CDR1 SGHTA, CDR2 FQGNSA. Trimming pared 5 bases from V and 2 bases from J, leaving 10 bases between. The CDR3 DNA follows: TGTGCCAGCAGCCCAGCAGCACCCTACGAGCAGTACTTC. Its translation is CASSPAAPYEQYF.

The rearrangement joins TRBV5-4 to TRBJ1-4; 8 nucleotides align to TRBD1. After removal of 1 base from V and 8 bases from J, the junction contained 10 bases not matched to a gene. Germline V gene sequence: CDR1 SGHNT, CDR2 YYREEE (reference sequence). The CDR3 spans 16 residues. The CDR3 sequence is CASSLHPGTGNEKLFF. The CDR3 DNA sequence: TGTGCCAGCAGCTTGCACCCCGGGACAGGAAACGAAAAACTGTTTTTT.

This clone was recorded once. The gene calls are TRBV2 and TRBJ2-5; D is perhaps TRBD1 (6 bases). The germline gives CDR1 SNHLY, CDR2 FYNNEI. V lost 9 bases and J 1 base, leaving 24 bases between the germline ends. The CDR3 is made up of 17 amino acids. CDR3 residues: CASSTPPGQLIQETQYF. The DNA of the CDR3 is TGTGCCAGTTCAACCCCCCCTGGACAGCTAATCCAAGAGACCCAGTACTTC.

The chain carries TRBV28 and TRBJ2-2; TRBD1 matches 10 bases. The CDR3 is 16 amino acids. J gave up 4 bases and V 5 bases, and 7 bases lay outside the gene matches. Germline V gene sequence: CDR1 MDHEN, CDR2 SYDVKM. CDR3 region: CASSARQGAGTGELFF. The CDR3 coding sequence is TGTGCCAGCAGTGCACGACAGGGGGCGGGCACCGGGGAGCTGTTTTTT.

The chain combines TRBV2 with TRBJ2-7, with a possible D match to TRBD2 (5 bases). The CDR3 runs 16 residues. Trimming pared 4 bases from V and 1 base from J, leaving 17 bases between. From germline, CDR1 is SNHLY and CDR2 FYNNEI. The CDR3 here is CASSGTWGQASYEQYF. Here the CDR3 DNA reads TGTGCCAGCAGTGGGACTTGGGGTCAAGCTTCCTACGAGCAGTACTTC.

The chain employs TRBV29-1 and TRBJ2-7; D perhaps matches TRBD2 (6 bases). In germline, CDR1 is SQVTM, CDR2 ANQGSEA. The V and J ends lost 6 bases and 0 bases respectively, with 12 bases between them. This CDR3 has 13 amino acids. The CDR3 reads CSVLGLNSYEQYF. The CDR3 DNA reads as TGCAGCGTCCTGGGACTGAACTCCTACGAGCAGTACTTC.

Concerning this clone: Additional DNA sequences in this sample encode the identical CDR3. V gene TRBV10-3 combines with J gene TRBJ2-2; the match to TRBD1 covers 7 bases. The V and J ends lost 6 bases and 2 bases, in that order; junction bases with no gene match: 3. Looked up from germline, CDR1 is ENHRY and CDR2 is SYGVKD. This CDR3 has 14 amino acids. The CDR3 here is CAISWTGNTGELFF. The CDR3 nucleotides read TGTGCCATCAGCTGGACAGGAAACACCGGGGAGCTGTTTTTT.

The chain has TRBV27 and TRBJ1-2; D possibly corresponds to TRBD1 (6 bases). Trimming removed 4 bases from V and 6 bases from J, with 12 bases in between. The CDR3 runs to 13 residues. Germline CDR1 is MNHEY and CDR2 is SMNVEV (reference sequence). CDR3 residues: CASSSNRADGYTF. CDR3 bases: TGTGCCAGCAGTTCAAACAGGGCCGATGGCTACACCTTC.

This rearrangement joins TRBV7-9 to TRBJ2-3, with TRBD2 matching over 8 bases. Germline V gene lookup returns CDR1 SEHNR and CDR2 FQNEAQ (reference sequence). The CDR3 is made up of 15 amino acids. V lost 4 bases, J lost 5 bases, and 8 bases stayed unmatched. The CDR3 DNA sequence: TGTGCCAGCAGCTGGACTAGCCTAGGCGGAGATACGCAGTATTTT. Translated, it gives CASSWTSLGGDTQYF.

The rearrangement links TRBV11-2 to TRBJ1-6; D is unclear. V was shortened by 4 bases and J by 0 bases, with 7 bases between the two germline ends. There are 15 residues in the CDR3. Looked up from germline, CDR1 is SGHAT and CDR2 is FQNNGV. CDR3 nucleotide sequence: TGTGCCAGCAGCTACGAGAGCTCCTATAATTCACCCCTCCACTTT. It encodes CASSYESSYNSPLHF.